This entry lists 20 T cell receptor beta chains sequenced from one sample in a study of radiation and T cells in renal cell carcinoma. The protocol was immunoSEQ multiplex PCR, while the TCRdb copy is restricted to in-frame clones and leaves out a portion. This table has about 150,000 clones, roughly 87% appearing once. The time point was: blood 2 weeks post-SBRT. The treatment denotes: 15 Gy SBRT to primary tumor, nephrectomy 4 weeks later. Sequencing used blood, obtained from a patient whose treatment included radiotherapy and nephrectomy. Receptor source: a woman between 50 and 59 years old with renal cell carcinoma.

This chain joins TRBV30 and TRBJ1-5; TRBD1 agrees at 7 bases. Per germline, CDR1 GTSNPN and CDR2 SVGIG (reference sequence). The CDR3 length is 13 residues. The ends lost 2 bases at V and 4 bases at J; junction bases unmatched: 2. The CDR3 coding sequence is TGTGCCTGGAGTAACAGGGGTAATCAGCCCCAGCATTTT. Amino acid sequence: CAWSNRGNQPQHF.

The genes are TRBV19 and TRBJ2-5, with D maybe TRBD1 (6 bases). The CDR3 covers 15 residues. CDR1 is LNHDA and CDR2 is SQIVND in the germline V gene (reference sequence). Deletions cut 1 base from V and 5 bases from J, with 14 bases between. Here the CDR3 reads CASSIGGQAGETQYF. DNA for the CDR3: TGTGCCAGTAGTATAGGGGGGCAGGCCGGGGAGACCCAGTACTTC. Using reference TRBV19 and TRBJ2-5 for the parts outside the CDR3, the full variable domain is DGGITQSPKYLFRKEGQNVTLSCEQNLNHDAMYWYRQDPGQGLRLIYYSQIVNDFQKGDIAEGYSVSREKKESFPLTVTSAQKNPTAFYLCASSIGGQAGETQYFGPGTRLLVL.

V and J are TRBV10-3 and TRBJ2-7; D call uncertain. The CDR3 covers 11 residues. The ends were cut back, 3 bases at V and 7 bases at J, with 7 bases in the middle. Germline-derived CDR1 and CDR2 are ENHRY and SYGVKD. The CDR3 DNA follows: TGTGCCATCAGTGAATATAGGGAGCAGTACTTC. Protein sequence: CAISEYREQYF.

The chain combines TRBV7-2 with TRBJ2-7, with a weak D call TRBD1 (6 bases). CDR3 length: 14 amino acids. V was cut by 5 bases and J by 0 bases, with 11 bases left in between. Germline V gene lookup returns CDR1 SGHTA and CDR2 FQGNSA. CDR3 in amino acids: CASSITGSSYEQYF. The CDR3 DNA is TGTGCCAGCAGCATCACAGGGAGCTCCTACGAGCAGTACTTC.

The chain combines TRBV7-2 with TRBJ1-2, with D uncertain. The germline gives CDR1 SGHTA, CDR2 FQGNSA. The CDR3 sequence is 13 residues long. Trimming removed 0 bases from V and 3 bases from J, with 5 bases in between. DNA of the CDR3: TGTGCCAGCAGCTTAGCCCGAGACTATGGCTACACCTTC. Its translation is CASSLARDYGYTF.

The rearrangement uses TRBV5-6 and TRBJ2-7; D possibly uses TRBD1 or TRBD2 (7 bases each). The CDR3 is 14 residues long. Germline V gene sequence: CDR1 SGHDT, CDR2 YYEEEE. The V end lost 4 bases, the J end lost 3 bases, and 14 bases lay between the germline ends. The CDR3 DNA reads as TGTGCCAGCAGCCCCACAGGGGACTACTACGAGCAGTACTTC. Its translation is CASSPTGDYYEQYF.

This chain links TRBV6-5 with TRBJ1-3, with 8 bases aligning to TRBD1. V gave up 6 bases and J gave up 1 base; unmatched junction bases: 5. This CDR3 is 15 amino acids long. Germline loops: CDR1 MNHEY, CDR2 SVGAGI. In nucleotides, the CDR3 is TGTGCCAGCAGAACACGGACAGGGTCTGGAAACACCATATATTTT. It specifies CASRTRTGSGNTIYF.

In this sample, this clone turned up once. The V gene is TRBV18, the J gene TRBJ1-2; the D gene is possibly TRBD1 (5 bases). The germline V gene encodes CDR1 KGHSH and CDR2 LQKENI. The CDR3 consists of 16 residues. V gave up 8 bases and J gave up 6 bases, with 25 bases separating them. DNA for the CDR3: TGTGCCAGCGACGGGTTTCCACGGGGGGAGAGTGATGGCTACACCTTC. Its protein is CASDGFPRGESDGYTF.

The rearrangement links TRBV6-6 to TRBJ2-1, with 11 bases aligning to TRBD1. With V trimmed by 5 bases and J by 10 bases, 4 bases remained unmatched. The CDR3 contains 13 residues. In germline, CDR1 is MNHNY, CDR2 SVGAGI (reference sequence). The CDR3 DNA follows: TGTGCCAGCAGTCTGGACAGGGGGCTCGAGCAGTTCTTC. As protein: CASSLDRGLEQFF.

The chain uses TRBV19 and TRBJ2-5, with 12 bases lining up with TRBD2. This CDR3 has 17 amino acids. V trimming: 0 bases; J trimming: 2 bases; junction bases outside the gene matches: 4. The germline CDR1 and CDR2 sequences are LNHDA and SQIVND (reference sequence). CDR3 amino acids: CASSIDRTSGEQETQYF. The CDR3 DNA follows: TGTGCCAGTAGTATAGATCGGACTAGCGGGGAGCAAGAGACCCAGTACTTC. Drawing the rest from reference TRBV19 and TRBJ2-5, the complete variable domain is DGGITQSPKYLFRKEGQNVTLSCEQNLNHDAMYWYRQDPGQGLRLIYYSQIVNDFQKGDIAEGYSVSREKKESFPLTVTSAQKNPTAFYLCASSIDRTSGEQETQYFGPGTRLLVL.

This rearrangement joins TRBV5-1 to TRBJ1-1; unclear D gene. CDR3 length equals 14 residues. Germline CDR1 SGHRS, CDR2 YFSETQ. The V end was cut by 3 bases, the J end by 5 bases, with 14 bases between. CDR3 residues: CASSSGSRFTEAFF. CDR3 DNA sequence: TGCGCCAGCAGCTCTGGCAGCAGATTTACTGAAGCTTTCTTT.

CDR3 DNA: TGCGCCAGCAGCTTGGAGGGGGGACAGGACTACGAGCAGTACTTC. This translates into CASSLEGGQDYEQYF. The rearrangement links TRBV5-1 to TRBJ2-7; 8 nucleotides line up with TRBD1. CDR1 and CDR2 from the germline V gene are SGHRS and YFSETQ. This CDR3 comprises 15 residues. After removal of 0 bases from V and 3 bases from J, the junction contained 5 bases not matched to a gene. The variable domain in full, completed from reference TRBV5-1 and TRBJ2-7, reads KAGVTQTPRYLIKTRGQQVTLSCSPISGHRSVSWYQQTPGQGLQFLFEYFSETQRNKGNFPGRFSGRQFSNSRSEMNVSTLELGDSALYLCASSLEGGQDYEQYFGPGTRLTVT.

The chain uses TRBV6-1 and TRBJ2-7; D may correspond to TRBD1 or TRBD2 (8 bases each). The CDR3 consists of 13 residues. V shed 6 bases and J shed 12 bases, with 21 bases lying between them. The V gene's germline CDR1 is MNHNS and CDR2 SASEGT. CDR3 coding DNA: TGTGCCAGCAGCCTCGGACAGGGCGCGGGGGGGTACTTC. Translation: CASSLGQGAGGYF.

This chain uses TRBV5-5 with TRBJ2-3, with D perhaps TRBD2 (6 bases). V was clipped by 5 bases and J by 0 bases, with 16 bases between them. CDR1 SGHKS and CDR2 YYEKEE come from the germline V gene (reference sequence). The CDR3 totals 16 residues. CDR3 in amino acids: CASRMGLGYSTDTQYF. The CDR3 DNA reads TGTGCCAGCAGAATGGGACTGGGTTATAGCACAGATACGCAGTATTTT.

The gene calls are TRBV30 and TRBJ1-2; the D is unclear. The CDR3 runs to 13 residues. Per germline, CDR1 GTSNPN and CDR2 SVGIG (reference sequence). V lost 0 bases, J lost 7 bases, and 12 bases lay in between. The CDR3 loop reads CAWSVLLQSGYTF. The CDR3 nucleotides are TGTGCCTGGAGTGTACTTCTGCAGAGTGGCTACACCTTC.

This chain links TRBV11-1 with TRBJ2-7, with D perhaps TRBD1 (6 bases). This CDR3 spans 15 amino acids. CDR1 and CDR2 from the germline V gene are SGHAT and FQDESV (reference sequence). Trimming took off 1 base at V and 5 bases at J, with 15 bases between the two ends. This chain's CDR3 is CASSLVVGAKDEQYF. In nucleotides, the CDR3 is TGTGCCAGCAGCTTAGTCGTGGGGGCAAAGGACGAGCAGTACTTC.

This chain connects TRBV19 to TRBJ2-7, with a possible D match to TRBD1 (6 bases). CDR3 length equals 15 residues. Trimming took off 6 bases at V and 1 base at J, with 16 bases between the two ends. Per germline, CDR1 LNHDA and CDR2 SQIVND (reference sequence). The CDR3 spells CASREQGSPSYEQYF. The DNA for the CDR3 is TGTGCCAGTAGGGAACAGGGCAGTCCATCCTACGAGCAGTACTTC.

This clone was seen just once. The genes are TRBV7-6 and TRBJ2-1; 9 bases match TRBD1. J lost 6 bases, V lost 3 bases, and 6 bases had no gene match. The germline CDR1 and CDR2 sequences are SGHVS and FNYEAQ. The CDR3 sequence is 15 residues long. Here the CDR3 reads CASSLGRGQGNEQFF. Here the CDR3 DNA reads TGTGCCAGCAGCTTGGGTCGGGGACAGGGCAATGAGCAGTTCTTC.

V gene TRBV6-5 combines with J gene TRBJ1-2; D possibly corresponds to TRBD1 (6 bases). The CDR3 consists of 14 residues. Germline assignment: CDR1 MNHEY and CDR2 SVGAGI. Trimming left V 5 bases short and J 8 bases short, with 18 bases between. CDR3 residues: CASSAPGHLEGYTF. The CDR3 DNA sequence: TGTGCCAGCAGTGCCCCGGGACACTTAGAAGGCTACACCTTC.

The chain uses TRBV5-1 and TRBJ1-5; 8 positions agree with TRBD1. The CDR3 runs 15 residues. Germline trimming cut 3 bases from V and 1 base from J; bases unmatched to any gene: 3. Germline CDR1 is SGHRS and CDR2 is YFSETQ. The DNA for the CDR3 is TGCGCCAGCAGCTCGACAGGGGACAGCAATCAGCCCCAGCATTTT. Amino acid sequence: CASSSTGDSNQPQHF.